This T cell receptor beta chain derives from a study of response to subunit inactivated influenza vaccine. Whole-study results and caveats: Few new T cells, the authors suggested, are recruited by each seasonal influenza vaccination.

The trim removed 8 bases at V and 6 bases at J, leaving 7 bases unmatched. The CDR3 has 13 residues. Germline assignment: CDR1 SEHNR and CDR2 FQNEAQ (reference sequence). In its sample, this clonotype was seen many times. Its antigen is not identified. Each CDR3 protein is one row after TCRdb ran MiXCR on the RT-PCR reads. The data hold roughly 570,000 distinct CDR3 sequences, with over 10% observed a single time. The sequence was obtained from a man aged 50 to 60 who received an inactivated influenza vaccine. The sample here was PBMCs from blood, taken more than 35 days after vaccination. V is TRBV7-9 and J is TRBJ2-7; 10 nucleotides match TRBD1. The CDR3 DNA reads TGTGCCAGCTATGGGGACAGGGGATCCGAGCAGTACTTC. This sequence encodes CASYGDRGSEQYF. Full variable domain (remainder filled in from reference TRBV7-9 and TRBJ2-7): DTGVSQNPRHKITKRGQNVTFRCDPISEHNRLYWYRQTLGQGPEFLTYFQNEAQLEKSRLLSDRFSAERPKGSFSTLEIQRTEQGDSAMYLCASYGDRGSEQYFGPGTRLTVT.